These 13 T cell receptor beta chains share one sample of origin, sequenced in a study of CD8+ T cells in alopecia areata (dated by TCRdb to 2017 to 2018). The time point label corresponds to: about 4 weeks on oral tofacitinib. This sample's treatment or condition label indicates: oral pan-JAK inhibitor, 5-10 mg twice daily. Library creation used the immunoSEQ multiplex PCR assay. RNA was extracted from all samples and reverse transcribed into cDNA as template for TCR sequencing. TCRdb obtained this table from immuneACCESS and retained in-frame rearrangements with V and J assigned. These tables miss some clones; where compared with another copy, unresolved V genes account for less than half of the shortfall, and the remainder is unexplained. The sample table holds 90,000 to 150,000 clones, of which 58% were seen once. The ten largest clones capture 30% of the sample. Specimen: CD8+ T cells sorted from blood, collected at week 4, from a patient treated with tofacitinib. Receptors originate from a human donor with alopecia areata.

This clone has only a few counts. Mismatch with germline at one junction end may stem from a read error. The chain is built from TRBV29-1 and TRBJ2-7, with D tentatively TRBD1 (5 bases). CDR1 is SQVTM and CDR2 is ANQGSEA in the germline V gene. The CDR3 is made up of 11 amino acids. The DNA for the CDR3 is TGCAGCGTTCAAGACAGCTACGAGCAGTACTTC. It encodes CSVQDSYEQYF.

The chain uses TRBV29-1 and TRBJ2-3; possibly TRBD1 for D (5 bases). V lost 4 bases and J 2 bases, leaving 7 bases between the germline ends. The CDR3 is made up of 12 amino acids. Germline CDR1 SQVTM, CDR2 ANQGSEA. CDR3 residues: CSVGQYTDTQYF. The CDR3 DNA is TGCAGCGTTGGACAGTACACAGATACGCAGTATTTT.

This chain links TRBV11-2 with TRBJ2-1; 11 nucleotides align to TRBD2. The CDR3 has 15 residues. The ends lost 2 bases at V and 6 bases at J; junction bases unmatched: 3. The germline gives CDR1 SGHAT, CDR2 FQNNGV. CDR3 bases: TGTGCCAGCAGCTTATGGACTAGCGGGTCCAATGAGCAGTTCTTC. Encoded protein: CASSLWTSGSNEQFF.

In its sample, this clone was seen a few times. CDR3 bases: TGTGCCATCAGTGTGTTACAAGCGATGTCCTACAATGAGCAGTTCTTC. Translation gives CAISVLQAMSYNEQFF. The chain has TRBV10-3 and TRBJ2-1; D call uncertain. Germline V lookup: CDR1 ENHRY, CDR2 SYGVKD. Trimming took off 4 bases at V and 1 base at J, with 14 bases between the two ends. The CDR3 is 16 residues long.

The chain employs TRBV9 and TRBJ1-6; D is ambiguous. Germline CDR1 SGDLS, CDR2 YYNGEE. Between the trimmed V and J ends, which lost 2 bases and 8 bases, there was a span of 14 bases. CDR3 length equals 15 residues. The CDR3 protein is CASSVQGLDHSPLHF. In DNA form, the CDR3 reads TGTGCCAGCAGCGTTCAAGGGCTCGATCATTCACCCCTCCACTTT.

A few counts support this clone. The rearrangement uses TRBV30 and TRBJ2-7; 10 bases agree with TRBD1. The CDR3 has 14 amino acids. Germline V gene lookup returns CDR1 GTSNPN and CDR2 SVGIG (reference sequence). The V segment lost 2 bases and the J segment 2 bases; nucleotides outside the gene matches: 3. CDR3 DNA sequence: TGTGCCTGGAGTTTAGGGACAGGGGCCTACGAGCAGTACTTC. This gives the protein CAWSLGTGAYEQYF.

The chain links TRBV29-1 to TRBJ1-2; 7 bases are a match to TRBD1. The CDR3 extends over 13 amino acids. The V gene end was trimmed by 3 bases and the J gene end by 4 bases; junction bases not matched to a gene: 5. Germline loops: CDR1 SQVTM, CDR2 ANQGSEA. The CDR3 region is CSVDPQGTYGYTF. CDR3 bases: TGCAGCGTTGATCCACAGGGGACCTATGGCTACACCTTC.

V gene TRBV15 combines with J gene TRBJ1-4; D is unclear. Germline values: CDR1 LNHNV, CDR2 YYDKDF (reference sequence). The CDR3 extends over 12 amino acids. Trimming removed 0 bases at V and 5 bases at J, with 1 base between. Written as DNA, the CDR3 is TGTGCCACCAGCAGAGAAAATGAAAAACTGTTTTTT. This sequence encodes CATSRENEKLFF.

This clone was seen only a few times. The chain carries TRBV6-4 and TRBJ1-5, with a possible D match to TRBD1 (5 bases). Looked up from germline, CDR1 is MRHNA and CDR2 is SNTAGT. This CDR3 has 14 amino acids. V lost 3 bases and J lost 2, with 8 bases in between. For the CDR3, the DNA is TGTGCCAGCAGTGAAGGGGAGGGCAATCAGCCCCAGCATTTT. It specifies CASSEGEGNQPQHF.

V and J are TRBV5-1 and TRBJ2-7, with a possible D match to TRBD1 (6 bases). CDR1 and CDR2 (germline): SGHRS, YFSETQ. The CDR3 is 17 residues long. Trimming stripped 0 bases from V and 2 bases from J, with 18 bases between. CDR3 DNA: TGCGCCAGCAGCTTGGCGCACGTCGAGGGACACCCCTACGAGCAGTACTTC. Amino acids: CASSLAHVEGHPYEQYF.

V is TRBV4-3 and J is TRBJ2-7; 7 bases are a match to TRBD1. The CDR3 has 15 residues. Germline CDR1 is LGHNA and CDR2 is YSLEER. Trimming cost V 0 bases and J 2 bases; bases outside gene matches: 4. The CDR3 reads CASSQDRGGAYEQYF. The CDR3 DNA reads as TGCGCCAGCAGCCAAGATCGAGGGGGCGCCTACGAGCAGTACTTC.

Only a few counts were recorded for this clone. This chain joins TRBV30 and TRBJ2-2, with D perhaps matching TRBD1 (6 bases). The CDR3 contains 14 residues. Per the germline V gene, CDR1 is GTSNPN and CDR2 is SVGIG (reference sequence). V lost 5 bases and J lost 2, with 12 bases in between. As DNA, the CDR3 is TGTGCCTGGGGACAGTTTGGAAACACCGGGGAGCTGTTTTTT. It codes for CAWGQFGNTGELFF. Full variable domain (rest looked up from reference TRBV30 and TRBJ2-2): SQTIHQWPATLVQPVGSPLSLECTVEGTSNPNLYWYRQAAGRGLQLLFYSVGIGQISSEVPQNLSASRPQDRQFILSSKKLLLSDSGFYLCAWGQFGNTGELFFGEGSRLTVL.

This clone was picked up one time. CDR3 in DNA: TGTGCGGAGAGTGGGGAGGAGTACTATGGCTACACCTTC. It translates to CAESGEEYYGYTF. The rearrangement links TRBV12-5 to TRBJ1-2; D is uncertain. The germline gives CDR1 LGHNT, CDR2 FRNRAP. CDR3 size: 13 residues.